Listed below are T cell receptor beta chains from one sample, sequenced in a study of cytomegalovirus exposure and HLA in healthy donors. Sequencing was performed with immunoSEQ multiplex PCR; in TCRdb, only in-frame clones are kept and a portion is missing. The sample lists more than 250,000 clones, 80% to 90% seen once, with around 0.84% in the top ten. Sequenced: PBMCs. The source is a woman aged 18-29 years in good health and CMV-seronegative. Each CDR3 is given with its conserved first and last residue. D genes are given only for firm matches. Size is stated for part of the rows, as once, few or many counts, or as a class when the clone is expanded.

J	V	D	size	CDR3	DNA
TRBJ2-7	TRBV5-1	-	-	CASSLTGLTYEQYF	TGCGCCAGCAGCTTGACAGGTTTGACCTACGAGCAGTACTTC
TRBJ2-1	TRBV4-3	TRBD1	once	CASSQDSGGNEQFF	TGCGCCAGCAGCCAAGACTCAGGGGGCAATGAGCAGTTCTTC
TRBJ2-1	TRBV9	-	-	CASSAYSNAQFF	TGTGCCAGCAGCGCATACTCCAACGCTCAGTTCTTC
TRBJ2-3	TRBV4-3	TRBD2	-	CASSQEWTSGNTQYF	TGCGCCAGCAGCCAAGAGTGGACTAGCGGGAATACGCAGTATTTT
TRBJ2-5	TRBV28	-	-	CASSFYETQYF	TGTGCCAGCAGTTTTTATGAGACCCAGTACTTC
TRBJ2-7	TRBV7-7	TRBD2	-	CASSLGAGFYEQYF	TGTGCTAGCAGCTTAGGAGCGGGATTCTACGAGCAGTACTTC
TRBJ2-3	TRBV27	-	-	CASSLTVTSTDTQYF	TGTGCCAGCAGTTTAACGGTGACATCAACAGATACGCAGTATTTT
TRBJ2-7	TRBV6-6	TRBD2	-	CASSALGAGGPYEQYF	TGTGCCAGCAGTGCCTTAGGGGCGGGAGGGCCCTACGAGCAGTACTTC
TRBJ2-7	TRBV9	-	-	CASSVDGSSSYEQYF	TGTGCCAGCAGCGTAGATGGTAGTAGCAGCTACGAGCAGTACTTC
TRBJ2-1	TRBV29-1	-	-	CSVEEDFRHEQFF	TGCAGCGTTGAAGAGGACTTTAGACATGAGCAGTTCTTC
TRBJ2-7	TRBV10-3	-	-	CAIRQTESSYEQYF	TGTGCCATCAGGCAGACAGAAAGCTCCTACGAGCAGTACTTC
TRBJ1-4	TRBV4-3	-	once	CASSQEWQGMNNEKLFF	TGCGCCAGCAGCCAAGAATGGCAGGGGATGAATAATGAAAAACTGTTTTTT
TRBJ1-1	TRBV9	-	-	CASSVEGRTEAFF	TGTGCCAGCAGCGTAGAGGGGCGTACTGAAGCTTTCTTT
TRBJ2-3	TRBV4-1	-	once	CASSQDGLRGDTQYF	TGCGCCAGCAGCCAAGATGGACTGCGGGGAGATACGCAGTATTTT
TRBJ1-5	TRBV28	-	once	CASSILGQPQHF	TGTGCCAGCAGCATCCTAGGTCAGCCCCAGCATTTT
TRBJ2-5	TRBV2	-	-	CASWTANQETQYF	TGTGCCAGCTGGACAGCTAATCAAGAGACCCAGTACTTC
TRBJ1-1	TRBV28	TRBD1	-	CASSPGQGASEAFF	TGTGCCAGCAGCCCCGGACAGGGTGCGTCTGAAGCTTTCTTT
TRBJ2-1	TRBV10-3	-	-	CAIITSSNEQFF	TGTGCCATCATAACTAGTTCCAATGAGCAGTTCTTC
TRBJ2-5	TRBV9	TRBD1	-	CASSVGPRDSQETQYF	TGTGCCAGCAGCGTGGGTCCCCGGGACAGCCAAGAGACCCAGTACTTC
TRBJ1-4	TRBV4-1	TRBD1	-	CASSPRGEGAVNEKLFF	TGCGCCAGCAGCCCGCGGGGTGAGGGGGCCGTCAATGAAAAACTGTTTTTT
TRBJ2-2	TRBV13	TRBD2	-	CASSLGASGSTGELFF	TGTGCCAGCAGCTTAGGGGCTAGCGGGAGTACCGGGGAGCTGTTTTTT
TRBJ1-2	TRBV9	-	-	CASSVDGKDGYTF	TGTGCCAGCAGCGTAGACGGGAAGGATGGCTACACCTTC
TRBJ2-2	TRBV5-5	TRBD2	-	CASSLVAGITGELFF	TGTGCCAGCAGCTTGGTAGCGGGTATCACCGGGGAGCTGTTTTTT
TRBJ1-2	TRBV28	-	-	CASTSFYGYTF	TGTGCCAGCACCTCTTTTTATGGCTACACCTTC
TRBJ1-2	TRBV11-1	-	-	CASSLEAGRIYGYTF	TGTGCCAGCAGCTTAGAGGCGGGACGGATCTATGGCTACACCTTC
TRBJ2-1	TRBV27	-	-	CASSFRKVAGQNEQFF	TGTGCCAGCAGTTTCCGAAAAGTAGCGGGACAGAATGAGCAGTTCTTC
TRBJ2-7	TRBV4-3	-	-	CASSQASRGSGYEQYF	TGCGCCAGCAGCCAAGCCTCTAGGGGTTCCGGCTACGAGCAGTACTTC
TRBJ1-1	TRBV7-2	-	-	CASSLAGVGTEAFF	TGTGCCAGCAGCTTAGCAGGGGTGGGCACTGAAGCTTTCTTT
TRBJ2-2	TRBV15	TRBD2	-	CATRPRLAGTGELFF	TGTGCCACCAGGCCCAGGCTAGCGGGGACCGGGGAGCTGTTTTTT
TRBJ2-2	TRBV9	TRBD2	-	CASSSLGGAVSGELFF	TGTGCCAGCAGCTCCCTCGGGGGGGCTGTATCCGGGGAGCTGTTTTTT
TRBJ1-5	TRBV27	-	-	CASSWCLWGGACNQPQHF	TGTGCCAGCAGTTGGTGCCTTTGGGGGGGCGCTTGCAATCAGCCCCAGCATTTT
TRBJ2-1	TRBV14	-	-	CASSVGPVLYNEQFF	TGTGCCAGCAGCGTGGGGCCGGTTTTGTACAATGAGCAGTTCTTC
TRBJ2-1	TRBV5-1	-	-	CASSSGTRGRGNEQFF	TGCGCCAGCAGCTCCGGGACAAGGGGCAGGGGCAATGAGCAGTTCTTC
TRBJ2-3	TRBV11-2	TRBD2	once	CASSLGAGGTDTQYF	TGTGCCAGCAGCTTAGGGGCGGGAGGGACAGATACGCAGTATTTT
TRBJ2-7	TRBV23-1	-	-	CASSQSASYEQYF	TGCGCCAGCAGTCAATCAGCTTCCTACGAGCAGTACTTC
TRBJ1-5	TRBV4-1	-	-	CASSQGVYSNQPQHF	TGCGCCAGCAGCCAAGGAGTCTATAGCAATCAGCCCCAGCATTTT
TRBJ1-1	TRBV5-1	-	-	CASSLAPVNTEAFF	TGCGCCAGCAGCTTGGCCCCGGTGAACACTGAAGCTTTCTTT
TRBJ2-1	TRBV28	-	-	CASSTTGRGGFF	TGTGCCAGCAGTACAACAGGGCGCGGGGGGTTCTTC
TRBJ1-5	TRBV5-6	-	-	CASSTQDAPWQPQHF	TGTGCCAGCAGCACACAGGACGCCCCTTGGCAGCCCCAGCATTTT
TRBJ1-2	TRBV18	TRBD1	-	CASSPGTGRIYGYTF	TGTGCCAGCTCACCGGGGACAGGTCGGATCTATGGCTACACCTTC
TRBJ2-3	TRBV6-6	TRBD2	-	CASRDSGRFDTQYF	TGTGCCAGCAGGGATAGCGGGAGGTTCGATACGCAGTATTTT
TRBJ2-5	TRBV5-1	TRBD2	-	CASSLGASGREETQYF	TGCGCCAGCAGCTTGGGTGCTAGCGGGAGGGAAGAGACCCAGTACTTC
TRBJ2-1	TRBV2	-	-	CASDQRDEQFF	TGTGCCAGCGACCAGCGGGATGAGCAGTTCTTC
TRBJ2-7	TRBV18	TRBD2	-	CASSTTSGSSYEQYF	TGTGCCAGCTCAACGACTAGCGGGAGCTCCTACGAGCAGTACTTC
TRBJ1-2	TRBV5-4	-	few	CASSPHGDIVYTF	TGTGCCAGCAGCCCCCACGGGGACATCGTCTACACCTTC
TRBJ2-1	TRBV28	TRBD2	-	CASKKRGQPTSGEGKEEQFF	TGTGCCAGCAAAAAGCGGGGCCAACCGACTAGCGGGGAGGGGAAGGAAGAGCAGTTCTTC
TRBJ1-4	TRBV5-1	-	-	CASTNEGLTNEKLFF	TGCGCCAGCACAAACGAGGGTCTCACTAATGAAAAACTGTTTTTT
TRBJ2-6	TRBV4-3	TRBD1	-	CASSRGQGQFYSGANVLTF	TGCGCCAGCAGCCGCGGGCAGGGACAGTTCTACTCTGGGGCCAACGTCCTGACTTTC
TRBJ2-2	TRBV9	-	-	CASSVVGAYGELFF	TGTGCCAGCAGCGTAGTTGGGGCTTACGGGGAGCTGTTTTTT